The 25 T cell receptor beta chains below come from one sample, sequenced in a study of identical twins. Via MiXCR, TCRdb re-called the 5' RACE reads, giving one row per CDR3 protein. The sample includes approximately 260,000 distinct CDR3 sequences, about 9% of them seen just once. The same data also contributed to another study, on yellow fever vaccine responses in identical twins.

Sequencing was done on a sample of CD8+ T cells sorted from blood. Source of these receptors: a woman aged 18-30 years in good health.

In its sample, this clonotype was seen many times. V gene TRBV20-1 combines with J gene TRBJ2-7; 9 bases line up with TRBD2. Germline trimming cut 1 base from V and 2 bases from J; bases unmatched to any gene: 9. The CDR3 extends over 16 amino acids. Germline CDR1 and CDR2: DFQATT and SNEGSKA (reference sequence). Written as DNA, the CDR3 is TGCAGTGCTAGAGGGGCGCGGACTAGCGACACCTACGAGCAGTACTTC. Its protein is CSARGARTSDTYEQYF.

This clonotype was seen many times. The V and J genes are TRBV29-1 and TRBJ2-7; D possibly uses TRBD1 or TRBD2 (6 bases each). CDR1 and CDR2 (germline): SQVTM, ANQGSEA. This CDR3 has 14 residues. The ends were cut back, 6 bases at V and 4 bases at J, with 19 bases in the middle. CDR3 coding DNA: TGCAGCGTCGAGGGGGGTGTGGGAAGTTACGAGCAGTACTTC. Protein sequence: CSVEGGVGSYEQYF.

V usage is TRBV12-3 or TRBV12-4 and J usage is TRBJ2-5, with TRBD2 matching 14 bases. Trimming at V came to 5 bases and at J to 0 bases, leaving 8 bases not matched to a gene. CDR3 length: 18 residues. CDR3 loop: CASSGGLAGVAYQETQYF. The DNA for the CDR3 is TGTGCCAGCAGTGGGGGACTAGCGGGAGTCGCGTACCAAGAGACCCAGTACTTC.

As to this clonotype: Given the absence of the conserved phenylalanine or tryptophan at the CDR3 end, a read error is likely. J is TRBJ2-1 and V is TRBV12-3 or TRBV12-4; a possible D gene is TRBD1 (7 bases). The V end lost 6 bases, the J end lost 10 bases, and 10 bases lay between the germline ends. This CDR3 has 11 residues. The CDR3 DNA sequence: TGTGCCAGCAGCCAGGGGGGAGAGCAGTTCTAC. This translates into CASSQGGEQFY.

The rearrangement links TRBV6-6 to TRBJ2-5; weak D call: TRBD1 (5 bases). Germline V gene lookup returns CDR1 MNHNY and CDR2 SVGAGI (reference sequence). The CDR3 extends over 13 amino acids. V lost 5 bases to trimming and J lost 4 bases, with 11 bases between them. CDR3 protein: CASSTTEIETQYF. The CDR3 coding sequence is TGTGCCAGCAGTACGACAGAGATAGAGACCCAGTACTTC.

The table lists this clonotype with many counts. CDR3 sequence (DNA): TGTGCCAGCAGCCGACGTCCTGGCGTGCACGCAGATACGCAGTATTTT. Translated: CASSRRPGVHADTQYF. This chain joins TRBV28 and TRBJ2-3; D not resolved. CDR1 MDHEN and CDR2 SYDVKM come from the germline V gene. The CDR3 length is 16 residues. Between the trimmed V and J ends, which lost 6 bases and 4 bases, there was a span of 20 bases.

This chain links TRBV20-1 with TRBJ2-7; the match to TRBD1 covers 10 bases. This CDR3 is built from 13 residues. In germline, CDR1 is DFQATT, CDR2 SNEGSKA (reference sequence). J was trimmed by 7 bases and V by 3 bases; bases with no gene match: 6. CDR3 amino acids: CSARRQGAGEQYF. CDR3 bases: TGCAGTGCTAGGCGACAGGGGGCGGGAGAGCAGTACTTC.

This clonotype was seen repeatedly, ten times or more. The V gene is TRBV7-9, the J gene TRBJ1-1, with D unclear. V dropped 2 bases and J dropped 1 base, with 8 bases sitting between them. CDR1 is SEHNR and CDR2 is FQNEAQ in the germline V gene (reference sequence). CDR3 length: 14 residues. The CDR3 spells CASSLNLGNTEAFF. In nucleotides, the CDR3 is TGTGCCAGCAGCTTAAATCTCGGGAACACTGAAGCTTTCTTT.

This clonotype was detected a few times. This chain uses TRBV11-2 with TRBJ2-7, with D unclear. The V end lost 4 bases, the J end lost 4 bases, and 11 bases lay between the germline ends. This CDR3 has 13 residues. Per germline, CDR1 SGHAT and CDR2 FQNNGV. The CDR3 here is CASSSVAEYEQYF. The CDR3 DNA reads TGTGCCAGCAGCTCAGTGGCCGAGTACGAGCAGTACTTC.

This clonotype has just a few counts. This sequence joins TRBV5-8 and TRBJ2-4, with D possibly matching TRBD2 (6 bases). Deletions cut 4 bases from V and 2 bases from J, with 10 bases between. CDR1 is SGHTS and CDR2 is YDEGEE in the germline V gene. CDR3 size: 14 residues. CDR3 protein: CASSELASKNIQYF. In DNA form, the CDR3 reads TGTGCCAGCAGCGAACTAGCATCCAAAAACATTCAGTACTTC.

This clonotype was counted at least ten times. This CDR3 is CASSFLAGGSTDTQYF. The CDR3 nucleotides read TGTGCCAGCAGCTTCTTAGCGGGGGGGAGCACAGATACGCAGTATTTT. V and J are TRBV5-5 and TRBJ2-3, with 11 bases fitting TRBD2. V was clipped by 2 bases and J by 0 bases; unmatched bases: 2. Germline loops: CDR1 SGHKS, CDR2 YYEKEE (reference sequence). The CDR3 spans 16 residues.

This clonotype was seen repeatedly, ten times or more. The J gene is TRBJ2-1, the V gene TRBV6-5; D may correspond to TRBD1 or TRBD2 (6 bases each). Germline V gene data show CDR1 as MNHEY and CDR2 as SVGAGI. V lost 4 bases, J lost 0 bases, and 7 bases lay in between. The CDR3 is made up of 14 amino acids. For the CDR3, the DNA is TGTGCCAGCAGTTGGGGGGCCTCCTACAATGAGCAGTTCTTC. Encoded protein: CASSWGASYNEQFF.

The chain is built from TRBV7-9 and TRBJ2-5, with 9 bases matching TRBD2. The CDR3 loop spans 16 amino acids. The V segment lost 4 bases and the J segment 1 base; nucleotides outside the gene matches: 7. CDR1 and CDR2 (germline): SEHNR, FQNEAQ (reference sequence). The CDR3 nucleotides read TGTGCCAGCAGCTCAACGGGACTAGCCCTCCAAGAGACCCAGTACTTC. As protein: CASSSTGLALQETQYF. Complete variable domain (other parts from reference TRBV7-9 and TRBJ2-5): DTGVSQNPRHKITKRGQNVTFRCDPISEHNRLYWYRQTLGQGPEFLTYFQNEAQLEKSRLLSDRFSAERPKGSFSTLEIQRTEQGDSAMYLCASSSTGLALQETQYFGPGTRLLVL.

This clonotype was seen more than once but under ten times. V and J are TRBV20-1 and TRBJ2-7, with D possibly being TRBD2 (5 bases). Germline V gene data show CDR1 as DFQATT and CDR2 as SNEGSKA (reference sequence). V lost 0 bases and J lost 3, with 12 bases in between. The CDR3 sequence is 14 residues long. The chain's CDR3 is CSARDVRVGYEQYF. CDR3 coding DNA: TGCAGTGCTAGAGATGTGAGGGTGGGCTACGAGCAGTACTTC.

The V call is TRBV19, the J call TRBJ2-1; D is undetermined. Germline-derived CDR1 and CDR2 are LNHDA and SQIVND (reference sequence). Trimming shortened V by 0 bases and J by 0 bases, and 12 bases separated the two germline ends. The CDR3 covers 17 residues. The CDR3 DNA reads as TGTGCCAGTAGTATAGAAGGCGCACAGAGCTCCTACAATGAGCAGTTCTTC. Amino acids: CASSIEGAQSSYNEQFF.

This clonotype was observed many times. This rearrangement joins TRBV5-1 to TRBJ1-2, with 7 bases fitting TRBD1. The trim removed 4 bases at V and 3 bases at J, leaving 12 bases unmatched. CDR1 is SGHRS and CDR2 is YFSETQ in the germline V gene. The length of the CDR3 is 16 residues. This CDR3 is CASSPDPGTAYYGYTF. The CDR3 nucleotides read TGCGCCAGCAGCCCCGACCCCGGGACAGCCTACTATGGCTACACCTTC.

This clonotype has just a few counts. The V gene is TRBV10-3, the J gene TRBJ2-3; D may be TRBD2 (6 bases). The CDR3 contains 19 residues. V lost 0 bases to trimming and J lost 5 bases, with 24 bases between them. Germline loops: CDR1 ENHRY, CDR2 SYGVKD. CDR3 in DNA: TGTGCCATCAGTGAGTCAGCGGGCCGGCAAGCCCCCCGAGGAGATACGCAGTATTTT. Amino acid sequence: CAISESAGRQAPRGDTQYF.

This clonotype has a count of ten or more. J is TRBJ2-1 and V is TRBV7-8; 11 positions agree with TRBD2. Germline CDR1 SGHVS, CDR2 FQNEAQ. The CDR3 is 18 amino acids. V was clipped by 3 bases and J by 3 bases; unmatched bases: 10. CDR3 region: CASSFYELAGGYYNEQFF. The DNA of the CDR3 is TGTGCCAGCAGCTTTTACGAGTTAGCGGGAGGGTACTACAATGAGCAGTTCTTC.

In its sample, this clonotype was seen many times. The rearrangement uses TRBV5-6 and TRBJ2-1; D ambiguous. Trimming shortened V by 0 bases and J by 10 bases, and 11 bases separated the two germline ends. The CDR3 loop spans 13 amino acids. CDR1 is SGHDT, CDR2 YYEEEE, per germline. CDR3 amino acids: CASSLVAPREQFF. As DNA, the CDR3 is TGTGCCAGCAGCTTGGTGGCTCCAAGGGAGCAGTTCTTC.

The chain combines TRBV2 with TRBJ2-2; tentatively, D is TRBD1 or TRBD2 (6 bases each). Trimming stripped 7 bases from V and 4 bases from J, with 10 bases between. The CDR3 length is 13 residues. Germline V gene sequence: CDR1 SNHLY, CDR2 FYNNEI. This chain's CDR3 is CASTEGGTGELFF. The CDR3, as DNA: TGTGCCAGCACGGAGGGGGGCACCGGGGAGCTGTTTTTT.

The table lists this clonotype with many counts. CDR3 coding DNA: TGCAGCGTTGAAGATCCCCAGAATGAAAAACTGTTTTTT. Protein product: CSVEDPQNEKLFF. The chain employs TRBV29-1 and TRBJ1-4, with D unclear. Germline V gene lookup returns CDR1 SQVTM and CDR2 ANQGSEA. V was pared by 0 bases and J by 5 bases, with 7 bases between. The CDR3 spans 13 residues.

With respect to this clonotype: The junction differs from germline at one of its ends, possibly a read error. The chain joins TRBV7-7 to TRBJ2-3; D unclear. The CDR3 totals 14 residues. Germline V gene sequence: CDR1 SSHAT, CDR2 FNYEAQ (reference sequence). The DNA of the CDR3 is TGTGCTAGCAGCTTGAACGACCTCACAGATACGCAGTATTTT. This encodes CASSLNDLTDTQYF.

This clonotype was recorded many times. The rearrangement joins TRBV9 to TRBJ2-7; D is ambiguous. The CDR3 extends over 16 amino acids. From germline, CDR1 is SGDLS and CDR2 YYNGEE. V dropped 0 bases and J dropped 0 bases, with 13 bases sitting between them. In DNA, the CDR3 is TGTGCCAGCAGCGTAGGTGGACGGGCACTCTCCTACGAGCAGTACTTC. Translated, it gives CASSVGGRALSYEQYF.

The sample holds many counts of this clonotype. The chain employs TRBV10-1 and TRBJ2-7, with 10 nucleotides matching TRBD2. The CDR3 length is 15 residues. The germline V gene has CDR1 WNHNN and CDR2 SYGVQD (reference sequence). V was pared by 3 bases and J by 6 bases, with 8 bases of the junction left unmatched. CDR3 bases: TGCGCCAGCAGTGAAGGCCTAGCGGGAGTAGGCGAGCAGTACTTC. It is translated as CASSEGLAGVGEQYF.

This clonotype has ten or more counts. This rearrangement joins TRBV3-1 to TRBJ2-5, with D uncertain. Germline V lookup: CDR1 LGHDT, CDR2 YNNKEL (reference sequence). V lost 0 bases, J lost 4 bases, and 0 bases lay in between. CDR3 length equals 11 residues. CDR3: CASSQEETQYF. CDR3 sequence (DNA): TGTGCCAGCAGCCAAGAAGAGACCCAGTACTTC.